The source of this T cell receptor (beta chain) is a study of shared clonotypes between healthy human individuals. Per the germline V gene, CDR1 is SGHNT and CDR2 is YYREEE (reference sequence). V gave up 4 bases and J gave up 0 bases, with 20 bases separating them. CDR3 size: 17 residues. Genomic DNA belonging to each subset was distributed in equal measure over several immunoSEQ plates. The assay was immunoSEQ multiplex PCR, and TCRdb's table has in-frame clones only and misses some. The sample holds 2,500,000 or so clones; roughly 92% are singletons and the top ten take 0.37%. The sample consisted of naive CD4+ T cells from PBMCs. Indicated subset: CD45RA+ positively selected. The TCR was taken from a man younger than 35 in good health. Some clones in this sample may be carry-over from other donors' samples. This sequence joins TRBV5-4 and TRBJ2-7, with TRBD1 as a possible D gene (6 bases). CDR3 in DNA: TGTGCCAGCAGCCCCCAAAGGGGCATGGACAGCTCCTACGAGCAGTACTTC. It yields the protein CASSPQRGMDSSYEQYF.